The clone carrying this TCR beta chain was seen many times. The antigen remains unidentified. A junction boundary mismatches the germline segment, possibly from a read error. The data originate from a study of post-analysis software for immune sequencing data. Overall study findings and caveats: TRBV segments more frequent in patients than in controls numbered roughly 5 and included TRBV5-6, TRBV5-1 and TRBV20-1. With F measure, samples from one preparation batch clustered together strongly.

Unique molecular identifiers had been added to the TCR beta cDNA libraries. In TCRdb, the PCR reads were re-called with MiXCR into one record per CDR3 protein. This table holds around 180,000 distinct CDR3 sequences, about 32% found once. The CDR3 covers 14 residues. The germline CDR1 and CDR2 sequences are LGHNA and YNFKEQ. This receptor was obtained from a girl aged 5-17 years with multiple sclerosis. The rearrangement joins TRBV4-2 to TRBJ2-7, with TRBD1 matching over 7 bases. Sequencing was performed on blood. The CDR3 DNA is TGTGCCAACAGCCGCGAGCCTACAGGGGACGAGCAGTACTTC. Encoded protein: CANSREPTGDEQYF.